The 4 T cell receptor beta chains below come from one sample, sequenced in a study of blood T cell repertoires in COVID-19. Some clones are missing from TCRdb's copy, which holds only in-frame ones; the method was immunoSEQ multiplex PCR. Of about 200,000 clones listed, roughly 88% are singletons. Material for sequencing was peripheral blood. Source of these receptors: a man aged 50 to 60 with COVID-19, enrolled during active disease.

This clone occurred a few times. The genes are TRBV7-9 and TRBJ1-2; 9 bases are shared with TRBD1. Germline-derived CDR1 and CDR2 are SEHNR and FQNEAQ (reference sequence). V shed 5 bases, J shed 7 bases, and the junction held 20 bases outside the gene matches. This CDR3 spans 18 amino acids. CDR3 sequence: CASSPARDRDSLRGGYTF. The CDR3 DNA sequence: TGTGCCAGCAGCCCCGCCAGGGACAGGGATTCTTTGCGCGGTGGCTACACCTTC.

The chain combines TRBV6-6 with TRBJ2-7; TRBD2 aligns across 11 bases. V dropped 0 bases and J dropped 4; count of bases not matched to a gene: 2. This CDR3 has 15 residues. CDR1 and CDR2 from the germline V gene are MNHNY and SVGAGI (reference sequence). CDR3 residues: CASSYSRTSGYEQYF. CDR3 DNA: TGTGCCAGCAGTTACTCAAGGACTAGCGGGTACGAGCAGTACTTC.

The rearrangement joins TRBV2 to TRBJ2-1, with 8 nucleotides matching TRBD2. The germline V gene has CDR1 SNHLY and CDR2 FYNNEI. The CDR3 sequence is 13 residues long. The junction had 8 bases not matched to a gene; V was cut back by 8 bases and J by 8 bases. DNA for the CDR3: TGTGCCAGCGGAGGACTAGCTAGTCATGAGCAGTTCTTC. Protein sequence: CASGGLASHEQFF.

The V call is TRBV7-2, the J call TRBJ2-4, with a possible D match to TRBD2 (7 bases). Trimming pared 0 bases from V and 1 base from J, leaving 13 bases between. The CDR3 has 17 amino acids. In germline, CDR1 is SGHTA, CDR2 FQGNSA. CDR3 bases: TGTGCCAGCAGCTTAGCGGGGGGGCTAGGGGCCAAAAACATTCAGTACTTC. Protein product: CASSLAGGLGAKNIQYF.